These 4 T cell receptor beta chains were sequenced from one sample in a study of blood T cell repertoires in COVID-19 (dated by TCRdb to 2019 to 2021). Receptor libraries were prepared by the immunoSEQ multiplex PCR assay. TCRdb stores this immuneACCESS table with in-frame sequences only. Part of the clones is absent; in the studies checked, under half of the shortfall reflects unresolved V genes, and no reason is known for the rest. The sample table holds about 160,000 clones, of which roughly 93% were seen once. The top ten clonotypes cover roughly 2.1% of the sample. Sequencing used peripheral blood. Source of these receptors: a man aged 18-30 years with acute or convalescent COVID-19.

This clone has only one observation. The chain carries TRBV5-1 and TRBJ1-1; the D gene is possibly TRBD1 (5 bases). V was shortened by 1 base and J by 5 bases, with 15 bases between the two germline ends. The CDR3 covers 15 residues. Per germline, CDR1 SGHRS and CDR2 YFSETQ. The CDR3 reads CASSLWGGDETEAFF. DNA for the CDR3: TGCGCCAGCAGCTTGTGGGGAGGGGATGAAACTGAAGCTTTCTTT.

This chain links TRBV27 with TRBJ2-7; 8 nucleotides agree with TRBD1. V dropped 6 bases and J dropped 2; count of bases not matched to a gene: 9. Germline V gene sequence: CDR1 MNHEY, CDR2 SMNVEV (reference sequence). The CDR3 is made up of 15 amino acids. The CDR3 DNA follows: TGTGCCAGCAGGATACGGCAGGGGGCGGCCTACGAGCAGTACTTC. It codes for CASRIRQGAAYEQYF.

V usage is TRBV9 and J usage is TRBJ1-4; 7 bases align to TRBD1. V lost 3 bases to trimming and J lost 7 bases; unmatched junction nucleotides: 3. Germline values: CDR1 SGDLS, CDR2 YYNGEE. The CDR3 totals 13 residues. DNA for the CDR3: TGTGCCAGCAGCGCCGGGACAGCTGAAAAACTGTTTTTT. Translating it yields CASSAGTAEKLFF.

The chain uses TRBV9 and TRBJ2-5; D remains unclear. Germline CDR1 SGDLS, CDR2 YYNGEE. This CDR3 has 14 residues. Trimming stripped 4 bases from V and 0 bases from J, with 10 bases between. CDR3 DNA: TGTGCCAGCAGCCCTAGTGGGTACCAAGAGACCCAGTACTTC. Translation gives CASSPSGYQETQYF.